There are a few counts of the clone carrying this T cell receptor (beta chain). The V end was cut by 2 bases, the J end by 1 base, with 12 bases between. Per the germline V gene, CDR1 is GTSNPN and CDR2 is SVGIG (reference sequence). This CDR3 contains 15 residues. The data were obtained in a study of a mutant IDH1 vaccine in newly diagnosed glioma. Background on the study: Treated patients, around 60% male and around 38% female, averaged approximately 40 years of age.

Clones were read by immunoSEQ multiplex PCR, and TCRdb kept only the in-frame ones, dropping some. The table has 98,000 or so clones, around 90% seen once; the top ten hold under 0.65%. Sample time point: baseline, week 1 (first vaccination visit). Treatment described: pre-vaccination baseline after standard-of-care therapy. This TCR was recovered from a woman between 50 and 59 years old with glioma. The rearrangement uses TRBV30 and TRBJ1-5, with a weak D call TRBD1 (5 bases). This specimen was PBMCs, taken from a glioma patient treated with radiotherapy, temozolomide or both. The CDR3 DNA reads as TGTGCCTGGAGTTTCCAGGGAGGGAGCAATCAGCCCCAGCATTTT. Translation gives CAWSFQGGSNQPQHF.